A single sample is the source of the 16 T cell receptor beta chains below, sequenced in a study of CD8+ T cells in alopecia areata. Treatment specified: oral pan-JAK inhibitor, 5-10 mg twice daily. Sequencing templates came from extracted RNA that was reverse transcribed into cDNA. The protocol was immunoSEQ multiplex PCR, while the TCRdb copy is restricted to in-frame clones and leaves out a portion. Among around 180,000 clones listed, approximately 61% were seen once. This sample comprised CD4+ T cells sorted from blood, obtained at week 24, from a patient treated with tofacitinib. Receptor source: a human donor with alopecia areata.

This clone has a handful of counts. The V and J genes are TRBV29-1 and TRBJ2-7; a possible D gene is TRBD1 (5 bases). The CDR3 is 13 amino acids. Trimming cost V 5 bases and J 1 base, with 12 bases left between them. Germline V lookup: CDR1 SQVTM, CDR2 ANQGSEA. Written as DNA, the CDR3 is TGCAGCGTTACGACAGACAGTTCCTACGAGCAGTACTTC. Translating gives CSVTTDSSYEQYF.

The chain links TRBV29-1 to TRBJ1-1; TRBD1 is a possible D gene (6 bases). The CDR3 has 14 residues. CDR1 is SQVTM, CDR2 ANQGSEA, per germline. V dropped 6 bases and J dropped 0 bases, with 14 bases sitting between them. CDR3 sequence reads: CSVHRAQMNTEAFF. The CDR3 nucleotides read TGCAGCGTACACAGGGCCCAAATGAACACTGAAGCTTTCTTT.

The gene calls are TRBV29-1 and TRBJ1-2, with unresolved D. The CDR3 loop spans 13 amino acids. From germline, CDR1 is SQVTM and CDR2 ANQGSEA. With 0 bases removed from V and 6 bases from J, the gap between germline ends came to 11 bases. In DNA, the CDR3 is TGCAGCGTTGAAGATGCGACATTGAATGGCTACACCTTC. Residues: CSVEDATLNGYTF.

This clone was observed a handful of times. This rearrangement joins TRBV9 to TRBJ2-7; no clear D. The V end lost 0 bases, the J end lost 2 bases, and 12 bases lay between the germline ends. Per the germline V gene, CDR1 is SGDLS and CDR2 is YYNGEE. The CDR3 has 15 amino acids. CDR3 nucleotides: TGTGCCAGCAGCGTAGCTCCAGACACCACCTACGAGCAGTACTTC. Amino acids: CASSVAPDTTYEQYF.

The V call is TRBV27, the J call TRBJ1-1, with 10 positions matching TRBD1. The CDR3 is 13 residues long. CDR1 and CDR2 from the germline V gene are MNHEY and SMNVEV (reference sequence). V trimming: 6 bases; J trimming: 6 bases; junction bases outside the gene matches: 4. The chain's CDR3 is CASRTGGRSEAFF. The CDR3 nucleotides read TGTGCCAGCAGGACAGGGGGCCGGTCTGAAGCTTTCTTT.

This chain links TRBV2 with TRBJ1-1; D might be TRBD1 (5 bases). From germline, CDR1 is SNHLY and CDR2 FYNNEI. The CDR3 extends over 12 amino acids. V was pared by 3 bases and J by 8 bases, with 10 bases between. CDR3 in amino acids: CASSELRGEAFF. For the CDR3, the DNA is TGTGCCAGCAGTGAGCTACGGGGGGAAGCTTTCTTT.

The chain employs TRBV6-5 and TRBJ2-3; D gene unclear. This CDR3 contains 14 residues. The V end lost 5 bases, the J end lost 2 bases, and 11 bases lay between the germline ends. The germline V gene has CDR1 MNHEY and CDR2 SVGAGI. The CDR3 nucleotides are TGTGCCAGCAGTCAAAGGACGGCCACAGATACGCAGTATTTT. Protein: CASSQRTATDTQYF.

This CDR3 reads CASSQGGASTDTQYF. The CDR3, as DNA: TGTGCCAGCAGCCAAGGCGGGGCCAGCACAGATACGCAGTATTTT. This chain joins TRBV14 and TRBJ2-3; tentatively, D is TRBD2 (6 bases). Looked up from germline, CDR1 is SGHDN and CDR2 is FVKESK. V was shortened by 1 base and J by 0 bases, with 8 bases between the two germline ends. The CDR3 runs to 15 residues. Based on the CDR3 plus reference TRBV14 and TRBJ2-3, the full variable domain is EAGVTQFPSHSVIEKGQTVTLRCDPISGHDNLYWYRRVMGKEIKFLLHFVKESKQDESGMPNNRFLAERTGGTYSTLKVQPAELEDSGVYFCASSQGGASTDTQYFGPGTRLTVL.

This clone was counted a few times. V is TRBV5-5 and J is TRBJ2-7, with D tentatively TRBD2 (5 bases). This CDR3 is built from 15 residues. Germline V CDR1 and CDR2: SGHKS, YYEKEE (reference sequence). Trimming left V 5 bases short and J 0 bases short, with 15 bases between. In nucleotides, the CDR3 is TGTGCCAGCAGTAGGGAGCTGTGGACCTCCTACGAGCAGTACTTC. Translating it yields CASSRELWTSYEQYF.

The chain is built from TRBV2 and TRBJ1-5; a weak D match, TRBD1 (5 bases). V was trimmed by 1 base and J by 0 bases, leaving 7 bases between them. This CDR3 is 15 amino acids long. Germline V gives CDR1 SNHLY, CDR2 FYNNEI. The CDR3 spells CASSEETASNQPQHF. CDR3 nucleotide sequence: TGTGCCAGCAGTGAAGAGACAGCTAGCAATCAGCCCCAGCATTTT. The whole variable domain, filled in from reference TRBV2 and TRBJ1-5, reads EPEVTQTPSHQVTQMGQEVILRCVPISNHLYFYWYRQILGQKVEFLVSFYNNEISEKSEIFDDQFSVERPDGSNFTLKIRSTKLEDSAMYFCASSEETASNQPQHFGDGTRLSIL.

This clone was seen a few times. V gene TRBV11-2 combines with J gene TRBJ1-2; D perhaps matches TRBD1 (5 bases). The CDR3 covers 14 residues. Looked up from germline, CDR1 is SGHAT and CDR2 is FQNNGV. Trimming shortened V by 3 bases and J by 6 bases, and 14 bases separated the two germline ends. This CDR3 reads CASSLAGGGHGYTF. The CDR3 DNA reads as TGTGCCAGCAGCTTGGCCGGGGGGGGTCATGGCTACACCTTC.

This clone was counted only a few times. The rearrangement links TRBV19 to TRBJ1-1; D call uncertain. Germline V gives CDR1 LNHDA, CDR2 SQIVND (reference sequence). The CDR3 is made up of 13 amino acids. Trimming removed 5 bases at V and 2 bases at J, with 9 bases between. Here the CDR3 DNA reads TGTGCCAGTAGTCGGGAGGGAAACACTGAAGCTTTCTTT. Protein sequence: CASSREGNTEAFF.

The chain joins TRBV20-1 to TRBJ1-1; D ambiguous. Trimming left V 4 bases short and J 5 bases short, with 8 bases between. CDR1 DFQATT and CDR2 SNEGSKA come from the germline V gene (reference sequence). CDR3 length equals 11 residues. CDR3 in amino acids: CSAMWLTEAFF. As DNA, the CDR3 is TGCAGTGCTATGTGGTTGACTGAAGCTTTCTTT.

Many counts were recorded for this clone. The chain employs TRBV30 and TRBJ2-2, with 8 bases matching TRBD1. The CDR3 length is 12 residues. The V segment lost 3 bases and the J segment 6 bases; nucleotides outside the gene matches: 0. Germline CDR1 and CDR2: GTSNPN and SVGIG (reference sequence). CDR3 sequence reads: CAWRGQAGELFF. DNA of the CDR3: TGTGCCTGGAGGGGACAGGCCGGGGAGCTGTTTTTT.

The rearrangement joins TRBV9 to TRBJ2-3, with TRBD2 as a possible D gene (8 bases). The CDR3 length is 18 residues. V was pared by 3 bases and J by 0 bases, with 20 bases between. The germline V gene has CDR1 SGDLS and CDR2 YYNGEE. The CDR3 DNA sequence: TGTGCCAGCAGCGGCCCGGGAGGGACAGAAAAAAGCACAGATACGCAGTATTTT. Encoded protein: CASSGPGGTEKSTDTQYF. The full variable domain, in which reference TRBV9 and TRBJ2-3 provide the parts outside the CDR3, is DSGVTQTPKHLITATGQRVTLRCSPRSGDLSVYWYQQSLDQGLQFLIQYYNGEERAKGNILERFSAQQFPDLHSELNLSSLELGDSALYFCASSGPGGTEKSTDTQYFGPGTRLTVL.

This clone was counted a few times. The chain joins TRBV19 to TRBJ1-2; D possibly corresponds to TRBD1 (5 bases). Per the germline V gene, CDR1 is LNHDA and CDR2 is SQIVND (reference sequence). The CDR3 runs 13 residues. V was trimmed by 6 bases and J by 0 bases, leaving 8 bases between them. This CDR3 reads CASRQEANYGYTF. The CDR3 DNA follows: TGTGCCAGTAGACAGGAGGCTAACTATGGCTACACCTTC.